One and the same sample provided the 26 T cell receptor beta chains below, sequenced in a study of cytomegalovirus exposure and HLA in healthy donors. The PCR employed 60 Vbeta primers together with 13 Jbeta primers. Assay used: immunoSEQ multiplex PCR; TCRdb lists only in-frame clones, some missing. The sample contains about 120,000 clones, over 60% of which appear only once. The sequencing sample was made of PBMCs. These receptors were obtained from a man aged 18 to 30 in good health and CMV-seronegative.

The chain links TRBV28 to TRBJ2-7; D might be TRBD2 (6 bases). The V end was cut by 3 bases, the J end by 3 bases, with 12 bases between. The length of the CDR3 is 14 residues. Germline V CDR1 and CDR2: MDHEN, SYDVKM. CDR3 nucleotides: TGTGCCAGCAGTTTTGGAGGGAGAGTCTACGAGCAGTACTTC. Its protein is CASSFGGRVYEQYF.

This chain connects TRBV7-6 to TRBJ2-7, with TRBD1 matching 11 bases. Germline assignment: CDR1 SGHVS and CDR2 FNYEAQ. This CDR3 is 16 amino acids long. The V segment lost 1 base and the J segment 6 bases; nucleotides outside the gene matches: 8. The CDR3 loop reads CASSLVEPGTGGEQYF. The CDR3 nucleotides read TGTGCCAGCAGCTTAGTGGAACCCGGGACAGGGGGCGAGCAGTACTTC.

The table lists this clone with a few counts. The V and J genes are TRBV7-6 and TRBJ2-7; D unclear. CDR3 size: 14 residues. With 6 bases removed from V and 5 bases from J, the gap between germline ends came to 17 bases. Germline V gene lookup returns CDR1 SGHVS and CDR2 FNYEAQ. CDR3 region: CASSISARDNEQYF. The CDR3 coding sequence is TGTGCCAGCAGTATTTCCGCTCGCGACAACGAGCAGTACTTC.

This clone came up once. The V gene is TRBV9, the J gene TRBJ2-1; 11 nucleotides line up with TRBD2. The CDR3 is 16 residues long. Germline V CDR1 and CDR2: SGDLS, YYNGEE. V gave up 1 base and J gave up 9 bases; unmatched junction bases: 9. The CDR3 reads CASSVPALAGAGEQFF. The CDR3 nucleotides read TGTGCCAGCAGCGTACCCGCACTAGCGGGAGCTGGTGAGCAGTTCTTC.

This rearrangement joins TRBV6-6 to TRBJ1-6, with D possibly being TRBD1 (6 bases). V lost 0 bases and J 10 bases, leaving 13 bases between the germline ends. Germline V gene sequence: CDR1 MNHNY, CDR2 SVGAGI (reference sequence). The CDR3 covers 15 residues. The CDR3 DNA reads TGTGCCAGCAGTTACTCACAGGGAGGGAGATCACCCCTCCACTTT. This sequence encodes CASSYSQGGRSPLHF.

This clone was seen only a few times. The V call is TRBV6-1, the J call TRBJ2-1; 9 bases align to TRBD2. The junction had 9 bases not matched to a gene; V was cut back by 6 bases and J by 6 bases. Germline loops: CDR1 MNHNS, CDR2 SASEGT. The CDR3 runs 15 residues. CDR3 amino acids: CASSSGTSHRNEQFF. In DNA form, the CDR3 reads TGTGCCAGCAGCTCCGGGACTAGCCACCGCAATGAGCAGTTCTTC.

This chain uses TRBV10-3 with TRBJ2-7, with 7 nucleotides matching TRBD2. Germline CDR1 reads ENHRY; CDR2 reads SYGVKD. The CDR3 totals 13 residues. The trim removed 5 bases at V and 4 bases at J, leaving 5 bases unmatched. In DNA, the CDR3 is TGTGCCATCAGTAGCGGGAATGCATACGAGCAGTACGTC. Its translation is CAISSGNAYEQYV.

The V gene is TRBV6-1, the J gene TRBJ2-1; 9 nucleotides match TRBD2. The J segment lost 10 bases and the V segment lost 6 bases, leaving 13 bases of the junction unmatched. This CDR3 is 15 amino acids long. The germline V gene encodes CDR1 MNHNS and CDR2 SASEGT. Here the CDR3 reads CASSPGTSSSSEQFF. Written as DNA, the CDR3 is TGTGCCAGCAGCCCCGGGACTAGCAGCTCCAGCGAGCAGTTCTTC.

The CDR3 nucleotides are TGTGCCAGTAGTATTTTAGCGGTGACCGGGGAGCTGTTTTTT. Translation: CASSILAVTGELFF. V is TRBV19 and J is TRBJ2-2; D might be TRBD2 (6 bases). CDR3 length: 14 residues. V lost 3 bases to trimming and J lost 5 bases, with 10 bases between them. Germline-derived CDR1 and CDR2 are LNHDA and SQIVND (reference sequence).

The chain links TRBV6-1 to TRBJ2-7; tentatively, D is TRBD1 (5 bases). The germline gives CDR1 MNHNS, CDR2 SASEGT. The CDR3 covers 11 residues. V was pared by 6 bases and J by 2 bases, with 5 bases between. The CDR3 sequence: CASRDTYEQYF. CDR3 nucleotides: TGTGCCAGCAGGGACACCTACGAGCAGTACTTC.

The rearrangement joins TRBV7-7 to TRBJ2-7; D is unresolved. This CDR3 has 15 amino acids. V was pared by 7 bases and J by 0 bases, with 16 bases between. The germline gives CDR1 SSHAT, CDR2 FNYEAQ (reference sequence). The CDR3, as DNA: TGTGCCAGCAACTTTAAGGAGCCTAACTCCTACGAGCAGTACGTC. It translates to CASNFKEPNSYEQYV.

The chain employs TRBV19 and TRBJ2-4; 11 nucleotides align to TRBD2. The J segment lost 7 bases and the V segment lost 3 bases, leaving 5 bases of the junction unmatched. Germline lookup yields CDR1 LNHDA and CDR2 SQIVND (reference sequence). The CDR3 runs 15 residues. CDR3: CASSMLAGGVNIQYF. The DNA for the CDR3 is TGTGCCAGTAGTATGCTAGCGGGAGGAGTTAACATTCAGTACTTC.

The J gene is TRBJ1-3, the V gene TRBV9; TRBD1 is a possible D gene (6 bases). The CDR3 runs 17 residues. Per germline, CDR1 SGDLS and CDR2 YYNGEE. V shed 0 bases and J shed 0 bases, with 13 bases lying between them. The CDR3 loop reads CASSVGHGQLSGNTIYF. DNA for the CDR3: TGTGCCAGCAGCGTAGGGCACGGACAGCTCTCTGGAAACACCATATATTTT.

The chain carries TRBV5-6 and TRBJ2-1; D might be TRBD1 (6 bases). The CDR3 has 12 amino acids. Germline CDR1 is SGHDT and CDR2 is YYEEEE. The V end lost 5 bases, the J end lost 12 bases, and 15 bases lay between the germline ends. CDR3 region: CASRQGRLSQFF. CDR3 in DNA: TGTGCCAGCAGACAGGGCAGGCTGTCGCAGTTCTTC.

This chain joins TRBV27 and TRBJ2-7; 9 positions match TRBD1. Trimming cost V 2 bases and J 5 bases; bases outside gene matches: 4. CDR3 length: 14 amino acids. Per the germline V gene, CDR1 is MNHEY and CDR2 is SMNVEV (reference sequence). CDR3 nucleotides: TGTGCCAGCAGTTTAACAGGGGGCGGGAACGAGCAGTACTTC. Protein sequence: CASSLTGGGNEQYF.

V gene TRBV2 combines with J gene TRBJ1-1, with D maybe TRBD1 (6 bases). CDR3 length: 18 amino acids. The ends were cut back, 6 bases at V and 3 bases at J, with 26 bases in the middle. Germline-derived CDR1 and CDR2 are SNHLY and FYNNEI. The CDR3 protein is CASRGPLFTGSGDTEAFF. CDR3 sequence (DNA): TGTGCCAGCAGGGGACCTTTATTTACAGGGAGCGGGGACACTGAAGCTTTCTTT.

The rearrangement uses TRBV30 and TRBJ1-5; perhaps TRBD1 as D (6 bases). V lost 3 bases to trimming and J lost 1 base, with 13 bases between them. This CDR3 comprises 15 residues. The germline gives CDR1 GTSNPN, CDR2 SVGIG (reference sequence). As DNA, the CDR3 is TGTGCCTGGAGCAGGGGAGTGAGGAGCAATCAGCCCCAGCATTTT. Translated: CAWSRGVRSNQPQHF.

CDR3 DNA sequence: TGCAGCGTTGTACTAGAAAGTCGGAGCTCCTACGAGCAGTACTTC. It is translated as CSVVLESRSSYEQYF. The chain combines TRBV29-1 with TRBJ2-7; D perhaps matches TRBD2 (5 bases). V gave up 4 bases and J gave up 0 bases, with 16 bases separating them. CDR1 SQVTM and CDR2 ANQGSEA come from the germline V gene. The length of the CDR3 is 15 residues.

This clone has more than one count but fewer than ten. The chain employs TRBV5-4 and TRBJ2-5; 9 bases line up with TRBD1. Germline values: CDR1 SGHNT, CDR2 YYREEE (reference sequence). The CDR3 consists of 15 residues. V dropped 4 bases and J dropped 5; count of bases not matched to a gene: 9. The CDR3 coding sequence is TGTGCCAGCAGCCCAACAGGGGGCGTAGGGGAGACCCAGTACTTC. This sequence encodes CASSPTGGVGETQYF.

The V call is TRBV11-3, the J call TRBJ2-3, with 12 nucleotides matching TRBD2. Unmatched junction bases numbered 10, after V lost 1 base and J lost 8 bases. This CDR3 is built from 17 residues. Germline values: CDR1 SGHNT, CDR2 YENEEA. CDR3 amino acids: CASSLALLAGGDGTQYF. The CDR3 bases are TGTGCCAGCAGCTTAGCCCTACTAGCGGGAGGTGATGGTACGCAGTATTTT.

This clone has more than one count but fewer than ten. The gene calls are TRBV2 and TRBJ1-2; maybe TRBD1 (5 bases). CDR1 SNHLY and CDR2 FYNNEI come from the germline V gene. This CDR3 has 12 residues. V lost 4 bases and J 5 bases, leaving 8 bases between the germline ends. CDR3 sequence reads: CASSGAGYGYTF. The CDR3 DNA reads TGTGCCAGCAGTGGGGCAGGGTATGGCTACACCTTC.

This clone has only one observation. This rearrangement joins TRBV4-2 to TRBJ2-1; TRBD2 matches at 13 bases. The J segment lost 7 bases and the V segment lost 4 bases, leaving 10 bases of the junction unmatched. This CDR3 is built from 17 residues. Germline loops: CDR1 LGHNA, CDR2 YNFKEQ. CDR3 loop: CASSPILAGGAWNEQFF. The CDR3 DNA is TGTGCCAGCAGCCCCATACTAGCGGGAGGGGCTTGGAATGAGCAGTTCTTC.

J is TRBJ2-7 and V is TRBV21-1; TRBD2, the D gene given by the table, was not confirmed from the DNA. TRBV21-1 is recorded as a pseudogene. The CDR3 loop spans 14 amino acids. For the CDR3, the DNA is TGTGCCAGCAGCAAAGCGCGGGGACCTTACGAGCAGTACGTC. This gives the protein CASSKARGPYEQYV.

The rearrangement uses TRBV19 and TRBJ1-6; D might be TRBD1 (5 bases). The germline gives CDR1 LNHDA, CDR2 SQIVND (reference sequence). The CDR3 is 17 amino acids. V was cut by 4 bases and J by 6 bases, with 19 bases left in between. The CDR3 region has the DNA TGTGCCAGTAGTACTACCCCCGGCAGGGCGCTTAATTCACCCCTCCACTTT. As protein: CASSTTPGRALNSPLHF.

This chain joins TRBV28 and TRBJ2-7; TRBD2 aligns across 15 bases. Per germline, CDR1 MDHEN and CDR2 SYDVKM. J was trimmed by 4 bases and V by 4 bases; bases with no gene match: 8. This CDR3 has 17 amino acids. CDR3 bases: TGTGCCAGCAGTTCTATACCCGGACTAGCGGGAGGGTACGAGCAGTACTTC. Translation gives CASSSIPGLAGGYEQYF. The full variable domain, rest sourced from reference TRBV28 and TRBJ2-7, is DVKVTQSSRYLVKRTGEKVFLECVQDMDHENMFWYRQDPGLGLRLIYFSYDVKMKEKGDIPEGYSVSREKKERFSLILESASTNQTSMYLCASSSIPGLAGGYEQYFGPGTRLTVT.

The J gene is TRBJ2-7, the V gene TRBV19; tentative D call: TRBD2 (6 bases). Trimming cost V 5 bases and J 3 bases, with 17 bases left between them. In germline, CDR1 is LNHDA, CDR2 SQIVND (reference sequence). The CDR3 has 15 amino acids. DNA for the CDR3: TGTGCCAGTAGTCCAGCGGGCCTTGGGATCTACGAGCAGTACTTC. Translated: CASSPAGLGIYEQYF.